This is a list of T cell receptor beta chains from one sample in a study of T cell responses to AZD1222 COVID-19 vaccine. Assay: immunoSEQ multiplex PCR; the TCRdb copy retains only in-frame clones and omits some. Found here are some 190,000 clones, around 91% of them singletons; the top ten hold approximately 6.9%. The starting material was peripheral blood, obtained on day 0 of AZD1222 vaccination. The receptors derive from an adult in good health. Both conserved end residues are part of each CDR3. A D gene is named only where the DNA matches it firmly. Only some rows state a clone size, as once, few, many or a class for expanded clones.

J gene	D gene	V gene	clone size	CDR3 DNA	CDR3 protein
TRBJ2-7	.	TRBV21-1	.	TGTGCCAGCAGCCTTCCGAGGGGCCACTTCTCCTACGAGCAGTACTTC	CASSLPRGHFSYEQYF
TRBJ1-2	TRBD1	TRBV7-2	.	TGTGCCAGCAGCTTAAGAAATCCGGGACAGGGTGGAGATGGCTACACCTTC	CASSLRNPGQGGDGYTF
TRBJ1-1	.	TRBV5-6	.	TGTGCCAGCAGCTTGAGTTCAGTCGCTTTCTTT	CASSLSSVAFF
TRBJ1-4	.	TRBV7-6	once	TGTGCCAGCAGTCAAACAGGAGCAACTAATGAAAAACTGTTTTTT	CASSQTGATNEKLFF
TRBJ2-2	.	TRBV7-9	once	TGTGCCAGCAGCTACACAGGTTCCACCGGGGAGCTGTTTTTT	CASSYTGSTGELFF
TRBJ2-7	TRBD1	TRBV30	.	TGTGCCTTCCAGGGACAGGGCCGTTGGGACGAGCAGTACTTC	CAFQGQGRWDEQYF
TRBJ2-7	TRBD2	TRBV7-3	.	TGTGCCAGCAGCTTCGCGGGAGGATACGAGCAGTACTTC	CASSFAGGYEQYF
TRBJ1-1	.	TRBV3-1/TRBV3-2	.	TGTGCCAGCAGCCAAGACAGGTTGAACACTGAAGCTTTCTTT	CASSQDRLNTEAFF
TRBJ1-1	.	TRBV7-8	.	TGTGCCAGCAGCTTAGCTTCCACCGGAGGAACTGAAGCTTTCTTT	CASSLASTGGTEAFF
TRBJ2-5	.	TRBV24-1	once	TGTGCCACCAGTGATTTCGTCGGGGGATACCAGTACTTC	CATSDFVGGYQYF
TRBJ2-5	.	TRBV6-5	.	TGTGCCAGCATCGCCGGGCCCAAGGGGACCCAGTACTTC	CASIAGPKGTQYF
TRBJ1-6	.	TRBV6-5	.	TGTGCCAGCAGTACCTCGACAGTCACCTCGTCACCCCTCCACTTT	CASSTSTVTSSPLHF
TRBJ2-7	.	TRBV27	.	TGTGCCAGCAGTGTGTTGGGCGCCTCCTACGAGCAGTACTTC	CASSVLGASYEQYF
TRBJ1-2	.	TRBV7-9	.	TGTGCCAGCAGCTTAGCGCACGGGGGAAACTATGGCTACACCTTC	CASSLAHGGNYGYTF
TRBJ2-2	.	TRBV5-1	.	TGCGCCAGCAGCTTGCGGGGGCGAGCGTTGGCCGGGGAGCTGTTTTTT	CASSLRGRALAGELFF
TRBJ1-5	.	TRBV28	.	TGTGCCAGCAGCACCCAACGCCGACAGGCCAATCAGCCCCAGCATTTT	CASSTQRRQANQPQHF
TRBJ1-2	TRBD1	TRBV27	.	TGTGCCAGCAGTCGCCCCGGGACAGGGGGAGGCTACACCTTC	CASSRPGTGGGYTF
TRBJ2-1	TRBD2	TRBV7-6	.	TGTGCCAGCAGCTTATTTGATAGCGGGGGCATAAACAATGAGCAGTTCTTC	CASSLFDSGGINNEQFF
TRBJ2-5	.	TRBV2	.	TGTGCCAGCAAGAGCGGCCAAGAGACCCAGTACTTC	CASKSGQETQYF
TRBJ1-1	.	TRBV6-5	few	TGTGCCAGCAGTATGGCCCACAAGAACACTGAAGCTTTCTTT	CASSMAHKNTEAFF
TRBJ1-1	TRBD1	TRBV4-1	.	TGCGCCAGCAGCCAAGATCGGTCAGGGGGTTACACTGAAGCTTTCTTT	CASSQDRSGGYTEAFF
TRBJ2-7	.	TRBV28	.	TGTGCCAGCAGTTTTACATCAGCCTACGAGCAGTACTTC	CASSFTSAYEQYF
TRBJ1-6	.	TRBV5-8	.	TGTGCCAGCAGCTTGAGTGGCTCACCCCTCCACTTT	CASSLSGSPLHF
TRBJ2-3	TRBD1	TRBV5-6	.	TGTGCCAGCAGCTTGGAGGGCAGGGGGAAAGATACGCAGTATTTT	CASSLEGRGKDTQYF
TRBJ2-5	TRBD1	TRBV5-1	few	TGCGCCAGCAGCTTGGTCGGACAGGCTAAGACCCAGTACTTC	CASSLVGQAKTQYF
TRBJ1-2	.	TRBV11-1	.	TGTGCCAGCAGCCCAAAAGGACTTTTATTCTATGGCTACACCTTC	CASSPKGLLFYGYTF
TRBJ1-2	.	TRBV28	.	TGTGCCAGCAGGGCCCAGAACTATGGCTACACCTTC	CASRAQNYGYTF
TRBJ1-6	TRBD1	TRBV6-5	.	TGTGCCAGCAGTCCGACCGGGACAGGAAATTCACCCCTCCACTTT	CASSPTGTGNSPLHF
TRBJ1-2	.	TRBV27	.	TGTGCCAGCAGTTTCCTCCGGTCGGGGGGCTATGGCTACACCTTC	CASSFLRSGGYGYTF
TRBJ1-4	.	TRBV19	.	TGTGCCAGTAGCCGAGGACAGCTTCGCAATGAAAAACTGTTTTTT	CASSRGQLRNEKLFF
TRBJ2-5	TRBD2	TRBV13	.	TGTGCCAGCAGCTTTCGGACTAGCGGGGGTGGGGAGACCCAGTACTTC	CASSFRTSGGGETQYF
TRBJ2-2	.	TRBV3-1/TRBV3-2	.	TGTGCCAGCAGCCAAGATCTCAGGTCCCGCGCCGGGGAGCTGTTTTTT	CASSQDLRSRAGELFF
TRBJ1-2	TRBD1	TRBV7-2	.	TGTGCCAGCAGCTTAACTCCGGGACAGGGGGCGGGCTACACCTTC	CASSLTPGQGAGYTF
TRBJ1-6	.	TRBV30	.	TGTGCCTACCGGACGGTTAATAATTCACCCCTCCACTTT	CAYRTVNNSPLHF
TRBJ2-1	TRBD2	TRBV6-2/TRBV6-3	.	TGTGCCAGCAGTTACGGCGGGACTAGCTTCAACAATGAGCAGTTCTTC	CASSYGGTSFNNEQFF
TRBJ1-2	.	TRBV15	.	TGTGCCACCAGCAGAGATCACGTTGAGGCGAATGGCTACACCTTC	CATSRDHVEANGYTF
TRBJ2-5	TRBD2	TRBV18	.	TGTGCCAGCTCACCACTGGGGACTAGCGGCCAAGAGACCCAGTACTTC	CASSPLGTSGQETQYF
TRBJ2-7	.	TRBV4-3	.	TGCGCCAGCAGCCAGACAGTAAACTACGAGCAGTACTTC	CASSQTVNYEQYF
TRBJ1-1	.	TRBV6-5	.	TGTGCCAGCATCAGGACAGCAAACACTGAAGCTTTCTTT	CASIRTANTEAFF
TRBJ1-6	.	TRBV7-9	.	TGTGCCAGCAGCTTGATACAACAGGGAAGTTCACCCCTCCACTTT	CASSLIQQGSSPLHF
TRBJ2-2	.	TRBV7-2	.	TGTGCCAGCAGCCCGCCGGTTTTGAACACCGGGGAGCTGTTTTTT	CASSPPVLNTGELFF
TRBJ2-1	.	TRBV9	.	TGTGCCAGCAGCATGAGGGGCGACAATGAGCAGTTCTTC	CASSMRGDNEQFF
TRBJ1-3	TRBD1	TRBV27	.	TGTGCCAGCAGATTGGGACAGGGGGCAAACACCATATATTTT	CASRLGQGANTIYF
TRBJ2-6	.	TRBV5-1	.	TGCGCCAGCAGCTTGCGGGTTGAAACCTCCTCTGGGGCCAACGTCCTGACTTTC	CASSLRVETSSGANVLTF
TRBJ2-7	.	TRBV6-5	.	TGTGCCAGCAGGCAGGGCCCCTACGAGCAGTACTTC	CASRQGPYEQYF
TRBJ2-1	TRBD1	TRBV18	.	TGTGCCAGCTCACCACCACAACAGGGGTTTCTCAATGAGCAGTTCTTC	CASSPPQQGFLNEQFF
TRBJ1-2	.	TRBV29-1	once	TGCAGCGTTGACCCGACGGGGGGCAACTATGGCTACACCTTC	CSVDPTGGNYGYTF
TRBJ2-5	.	TRBV7-9	.	TGTGCCAGCAGCTCCAAAGAAGGGTTTGGAGAGACCCAGTACTTC	CASSSKEGFGETQYF
TRBJ2-1	.	TRBV6-1	.	TGTGCCAGCAGTGAAATGGGGGGCTCCTACAATGAGCAGTTCTTC	CASSEMGGSYNEQFF
TRBJ2-7	.	TRBV6-5	.	TGTGCCAGCAGTTACTTAGCGGATTCCTACGAGCAGTACTTC	CASSYLADSYEQYF
TRBJ1-1	TRBD1	TRBV2	.	TGTGCCAGCAGTCCAGACAGGGGGTACACTGAAGCTTTCTTT	CASSPDRGYTEAFF
TRBJ2-3	.	TRBV7-2	.	TGTGCCAGCAGCCTCGCGTCGGGTATAGTTACAGATACGCAGTATTTT	CASSLASGIVTDTQYF
TRBJ1-4	.	TRBV5-1	.	TGCGCCAGCAGCGCCCAGTTAGAGACAGGCGAAAAACTGTTTTTT	CASSAQLETGEKLFF
TRBJ2-5	TRBD2	TRBV5-5	once	TGTGCCAGCAGCTGGAACAGCGGGGGGGTACAAGAGACCCAGTACTTC	CASSWNSGGVQETQYF